This TCR beta chain is from a study of blood T cell repertoires in COVID-19. Study context: Specimens from acute and convalescent COVID-19 originated in the United States, Italy and Spain. PBMCs, B-cell-depleted T cells, or T cells were the source of the cDNA or gDNA that made up the material.

In the original workflow: Reference gene primers were amplified, and this amplification served to estimate nucleated cell counts. Profiled with immunoSEQ multiplex PCR; TCRdb holds only in-frame clones, not every one. That table furnishes V, J and clone size, whereas the DNA furnished D and trimming. The repertoire has a few hundred thousand clones, nearly 90% of them found once; the top ten carry approximately 3.3%. V lost 5 bases, J lost 10 bases, and 12 bases lay in between. Germline CDR1 is SGHDN and CDR2 is FVKESK. The CDR3 is made up of 13 amino acids. This TCR was sampled from a man aged 18-30 years with active or convalescent COVID-19. The material sequenced was peripheral blood. V and J are TRBV14 and TRBJ1-6, with D possibly TRBD1 on 6 matching bases. CDR3 protein: CASSTGWGSPLHF. CDR3 DNA: TGTGCCAGCAGCACAGGGTGGGGATCACCCCTCCACTTT. Full variable domain (remainder filled in from reference TRBV14 and TRBJ1-6): EAGVTQFPSHSVIEKGQTVTLRCDPISGHDNLYWYRRVMGKEIKFLLHFVKESKQDESGMPNNRFLAERTGGTYSTLKVQPAELEDSGVYFCASSTGWGSPLHFGNGTRLTVT.